This TCR beta chain is from a study of control samples from healthy donors and cancer patients. The data were produced by immunoSEQ multiplex PCR, yet TCRdb's version contains in-frame clones alone and is incomplete. Here the sample spans 170,000 or so clones, 75% to 95% being singletons. CDR3 length: 14 amino acids. Germline V CDR1 and CDR2: SGHRS, YFSETQ. After removal of 2 bases from V and 4 bases from J, the junction contained 3 bases not matched to a gene. V is TRBV5-1 and J is TRBJ1-1, with 9 bases lining up with TRBD1. Sequencing input: blood. The TCR sequence derives from a woman aged 40 to 50 in good health. The CDR3 protein is CASSFGDRVTEAFF. As DNA, the CDR3 is TGCGCCAGCAGCTTCGGGGACAGGGTCACTGAAGCTTTCTTT.